This T cell receptor beta chain was identified in a study of regulatory T cells in long-lasting Graves disease. Study conclusions and caveats: What was studied was peripheral blood only, and not thyroid tissue. Newly diagnosed patients shared 950 to 1,000 public clonotypes; persistent patients shared approximately 2,700.

Time point: persistent/refractory GD, antithyroid drugs over 5 years with positive TRAb. Researchers made the TCR library from RNA that was extracted from PBMCs. Graves' disease diagnosis used American Thyroid Association guidelines. Concerning this clonotype itself: The antigen is undetermined.

Building of the TCR beta libraries involved iRepertoire HTBI primers and Arm-PCR of CDR3 regions. TCRdb fed the multiplex PCR reads into MiXCR, producing one record per CDR3 protein. The repertoire holds about 470,000 distinct CDR3 sequences, with around 21% as singletons. The sequence was collected from a female donor with Graves disease. Sequencing was performed on peripheral blood mononuclear cells (PBMCs), taken when the disease was refractory, from a patient treated with antithyroid drugs.

The CDR3 is CASSPSGPRQPQHF. DNA of the CDR3: TGTGCCAGCAGTCCATCAGGTCCCAGGCAGCCCCAGCATTTT. The V and J genes are TRBV6-1 and TRBJ1-5; no definite D call. V shed 5 bases and J shed 7 bases, with 15 bases lying between them. The CDR3 contains 14 residues. The germline V gene has CDR1 MNHNS and CDR2 SASEGT.